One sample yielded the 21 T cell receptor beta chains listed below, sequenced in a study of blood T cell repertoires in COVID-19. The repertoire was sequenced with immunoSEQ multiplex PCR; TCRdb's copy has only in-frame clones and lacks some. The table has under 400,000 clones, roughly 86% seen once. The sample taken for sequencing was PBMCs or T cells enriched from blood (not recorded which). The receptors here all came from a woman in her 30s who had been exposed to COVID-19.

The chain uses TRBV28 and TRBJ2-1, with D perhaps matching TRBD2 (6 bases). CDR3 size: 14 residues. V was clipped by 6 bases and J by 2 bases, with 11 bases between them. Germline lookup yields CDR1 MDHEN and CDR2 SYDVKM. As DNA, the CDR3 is TGTGCCAGCAGCGAAGCGGGTCCCTACAATGAGCAGTTCTTC. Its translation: CASSEAGPYNEQFF.

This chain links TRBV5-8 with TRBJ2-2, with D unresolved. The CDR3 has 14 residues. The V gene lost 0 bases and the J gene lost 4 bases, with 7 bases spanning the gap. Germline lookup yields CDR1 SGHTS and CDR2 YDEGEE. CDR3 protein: CASSLGARTGELFF. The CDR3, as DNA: TGTGCCAGCAGCTTGGGGGCACGCACCGGGGAGCTGTTTTTT. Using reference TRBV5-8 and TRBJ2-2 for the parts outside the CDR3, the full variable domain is EAGVTQSPTHLIKTRGQQATLRCSPISGHTSVYWYQQALGLGLQFLLWYDEGEERNRGNFPPRFSGRQFPNYSSELNVNALELEDSALYLCASSLGARTGELFFGEGSRLTVL.

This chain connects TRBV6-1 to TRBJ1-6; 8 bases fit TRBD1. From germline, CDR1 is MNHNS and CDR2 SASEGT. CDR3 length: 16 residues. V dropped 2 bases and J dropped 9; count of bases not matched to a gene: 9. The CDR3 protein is CASSEIAGGNGSPLHF. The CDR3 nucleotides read TGTGCCAGCAGTGAAATCGCAGGGGGCAACGGTTCACCCCTCCACTTT.

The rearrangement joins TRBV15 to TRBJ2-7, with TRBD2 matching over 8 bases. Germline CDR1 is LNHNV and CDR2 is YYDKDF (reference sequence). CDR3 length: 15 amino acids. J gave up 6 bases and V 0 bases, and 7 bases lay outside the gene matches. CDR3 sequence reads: CATSRDGTSIGEQYF. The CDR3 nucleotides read TGTGCCACCAGCAGAGATGGGACTAGTATTGGCGAGCAGTACTTC.

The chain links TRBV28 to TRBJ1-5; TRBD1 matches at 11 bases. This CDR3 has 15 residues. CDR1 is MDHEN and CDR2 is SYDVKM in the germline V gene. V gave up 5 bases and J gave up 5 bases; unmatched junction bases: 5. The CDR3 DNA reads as TGTGCCAGCAGTAGGGGGGGACAGGGGGATCAGCCCCAGCATTTT. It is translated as CASSRGGQGDQPQHF. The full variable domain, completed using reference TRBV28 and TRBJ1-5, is DVKVTQSSRYLVKRTGEKVFLECVQDMDHENMFWYRQDPGLGLRLIYFSYDVKMKEKGDIPEGYSVSREKKERFSLILESASTNQTSMYLCASSRGGQGDQPQHFGDGTRLSIL.

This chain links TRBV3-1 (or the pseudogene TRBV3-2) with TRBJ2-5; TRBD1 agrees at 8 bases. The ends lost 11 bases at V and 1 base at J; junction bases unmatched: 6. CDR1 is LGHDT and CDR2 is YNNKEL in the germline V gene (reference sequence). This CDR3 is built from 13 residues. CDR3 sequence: CAGSTGGQETQYF. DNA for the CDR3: TGTGCCGGATCCACAGGGGGCCAAGAGACCCAGTACTTC.

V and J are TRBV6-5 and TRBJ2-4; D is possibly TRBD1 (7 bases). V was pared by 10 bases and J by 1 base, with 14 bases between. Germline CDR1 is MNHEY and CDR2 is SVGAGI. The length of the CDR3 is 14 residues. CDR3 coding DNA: TGTGCCACAGGGGGGTTCGGGGCCAAAAACATTCAGTACTTC. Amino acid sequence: CATGGFGAKNIQYF.

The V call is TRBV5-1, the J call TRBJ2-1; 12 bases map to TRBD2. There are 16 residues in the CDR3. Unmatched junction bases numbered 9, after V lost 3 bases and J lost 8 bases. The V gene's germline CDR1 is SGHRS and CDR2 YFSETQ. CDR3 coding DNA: TGCGCCAGCAGCTCTACCGGGACTAGCGGGTTCGATGAGCAGTTCTTC. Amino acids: CASSSTGTSGFDEQFF.

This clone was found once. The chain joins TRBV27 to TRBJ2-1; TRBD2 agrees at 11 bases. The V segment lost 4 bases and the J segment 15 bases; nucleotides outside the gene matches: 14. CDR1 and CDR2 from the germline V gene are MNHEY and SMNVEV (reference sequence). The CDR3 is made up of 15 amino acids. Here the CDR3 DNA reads TGTGCCAGCAGTTATCTAAGGACTAGCGGGTACGCTGCGTTCTTC. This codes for CASSYLRTSGYAAFF.

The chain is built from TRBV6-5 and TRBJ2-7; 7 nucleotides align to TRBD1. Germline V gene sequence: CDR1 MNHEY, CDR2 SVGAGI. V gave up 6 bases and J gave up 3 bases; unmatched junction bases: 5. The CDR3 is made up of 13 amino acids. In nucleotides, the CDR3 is TGTGCCAGCAGGATCGGACAGGACTACGAGCAGTACTTC. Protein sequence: CASRIGQDYEQYF.

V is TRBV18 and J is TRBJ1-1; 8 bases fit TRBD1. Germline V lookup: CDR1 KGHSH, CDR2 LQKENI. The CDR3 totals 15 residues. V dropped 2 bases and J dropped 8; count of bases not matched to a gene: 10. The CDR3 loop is CASSPTLPGQGEAFF. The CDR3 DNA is TGTGCCAGCTCACCAACCCTCCCCGGACAGGGAGAAGCTTTCTTT.

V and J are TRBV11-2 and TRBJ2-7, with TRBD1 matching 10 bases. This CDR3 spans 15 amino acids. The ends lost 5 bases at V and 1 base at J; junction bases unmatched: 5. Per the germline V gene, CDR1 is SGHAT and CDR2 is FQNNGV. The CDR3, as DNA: TGTGCCAGCAGCACCTGGGACAGGGGATCCTACGAGCAGTACTTC. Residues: CASSTWDRGSYEQYF. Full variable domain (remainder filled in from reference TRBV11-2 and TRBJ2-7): EAGVAQSPRYKIIEKRQSVAFWCNPISGHATLYWYQQILGQGPKLLIQFQNNGVVDDSQLPKDRFSAERLKGVDSTLKIQPAKLEDSAVYLCASSTWDRGSYEQYFGPGTRLTVT.

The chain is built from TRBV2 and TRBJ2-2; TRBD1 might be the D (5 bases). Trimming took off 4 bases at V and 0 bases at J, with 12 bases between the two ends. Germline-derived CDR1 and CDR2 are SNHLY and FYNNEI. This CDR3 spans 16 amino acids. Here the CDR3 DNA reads TGTGCCAGCAGTGCTTTAAGGGGCACGAACACCGGGGAGCTGTTTTTT. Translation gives CASSALRGTNTGELFF.

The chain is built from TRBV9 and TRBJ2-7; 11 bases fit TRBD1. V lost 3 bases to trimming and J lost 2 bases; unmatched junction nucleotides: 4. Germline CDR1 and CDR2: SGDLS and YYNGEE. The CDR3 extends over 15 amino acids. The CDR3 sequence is CASSAGQGEAYEQYF. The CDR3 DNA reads TGTGCCAGCAGCGCGGGACAGGGGGAGGCCTACGAGCAGTACTTC.

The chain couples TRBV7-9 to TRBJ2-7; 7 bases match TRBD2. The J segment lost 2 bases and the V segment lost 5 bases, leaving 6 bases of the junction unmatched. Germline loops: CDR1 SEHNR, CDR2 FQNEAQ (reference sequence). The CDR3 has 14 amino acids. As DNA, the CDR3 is TGTGCCAGCAGCGGTGAGCGGGACCCCTACGAGCAGTACTTC. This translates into CASSGERDPYEQYF.

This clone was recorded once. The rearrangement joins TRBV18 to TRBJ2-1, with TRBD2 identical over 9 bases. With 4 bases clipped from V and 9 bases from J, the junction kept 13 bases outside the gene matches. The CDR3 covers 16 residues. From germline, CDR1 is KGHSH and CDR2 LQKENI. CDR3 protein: CASSLGVAGGLGEQFF. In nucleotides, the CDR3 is TGTGCCAGCTCACTGGGAGTGGCGGGAGGGCTCGGTGAGCAGTTCTTC. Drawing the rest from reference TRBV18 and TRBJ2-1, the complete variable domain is NAGVMQNPRHLVRRRGQEARLRCSPMKGHSHVYWYRQLPEEGLKFMVYLQKENIIDESGMPKERFSAEFPKEGPSILRIQQVVRGDSAAYFCASSLGVAGGLGEQFFGPGTRLTVL.

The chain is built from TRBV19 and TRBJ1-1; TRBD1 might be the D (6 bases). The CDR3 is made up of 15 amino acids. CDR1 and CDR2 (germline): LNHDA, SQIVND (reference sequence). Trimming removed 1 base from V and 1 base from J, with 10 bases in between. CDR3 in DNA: TGTGCCAGTAGTATAGGGGGGGGGCCGAACACTGAAGCTTTCTTT. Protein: CASSIGGGPNTEAFF.

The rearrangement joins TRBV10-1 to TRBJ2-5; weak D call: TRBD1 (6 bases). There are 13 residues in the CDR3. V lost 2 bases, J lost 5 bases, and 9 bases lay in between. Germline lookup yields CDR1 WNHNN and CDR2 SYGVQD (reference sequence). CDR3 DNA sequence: TGCGCCAGCAGTGAGGGGACAAGGGAGACCCAGTACTTC. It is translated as CASSEGTRETQYF.

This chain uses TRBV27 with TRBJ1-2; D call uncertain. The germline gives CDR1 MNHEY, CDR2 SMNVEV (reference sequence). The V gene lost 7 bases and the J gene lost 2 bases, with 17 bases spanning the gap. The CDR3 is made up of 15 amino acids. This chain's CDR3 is CASTARSQSNYGYTF. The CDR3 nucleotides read TGTGCCAGCACCGCCAGATCCCAGTCCAACTATGGCTACACCTTC.

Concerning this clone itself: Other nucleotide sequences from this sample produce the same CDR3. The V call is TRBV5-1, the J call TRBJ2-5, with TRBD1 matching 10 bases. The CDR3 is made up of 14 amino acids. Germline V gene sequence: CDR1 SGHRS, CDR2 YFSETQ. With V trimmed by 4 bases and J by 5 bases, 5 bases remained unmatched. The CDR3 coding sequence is TGCGCCAGCAGCCTCGGACAGGGGGGTGAGACCCAGTACTTC. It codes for CASSLGQGGETQYF.

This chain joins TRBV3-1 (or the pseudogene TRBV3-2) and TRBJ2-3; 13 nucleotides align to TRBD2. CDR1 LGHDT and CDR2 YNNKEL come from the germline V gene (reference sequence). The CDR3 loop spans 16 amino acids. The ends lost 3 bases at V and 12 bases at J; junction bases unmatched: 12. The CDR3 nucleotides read TGTGCCAGCAGCCACCATCCCGGGACTAGCGGGAACCTCCAGTATTTT. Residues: CASSHHPGTSGNLQYF.